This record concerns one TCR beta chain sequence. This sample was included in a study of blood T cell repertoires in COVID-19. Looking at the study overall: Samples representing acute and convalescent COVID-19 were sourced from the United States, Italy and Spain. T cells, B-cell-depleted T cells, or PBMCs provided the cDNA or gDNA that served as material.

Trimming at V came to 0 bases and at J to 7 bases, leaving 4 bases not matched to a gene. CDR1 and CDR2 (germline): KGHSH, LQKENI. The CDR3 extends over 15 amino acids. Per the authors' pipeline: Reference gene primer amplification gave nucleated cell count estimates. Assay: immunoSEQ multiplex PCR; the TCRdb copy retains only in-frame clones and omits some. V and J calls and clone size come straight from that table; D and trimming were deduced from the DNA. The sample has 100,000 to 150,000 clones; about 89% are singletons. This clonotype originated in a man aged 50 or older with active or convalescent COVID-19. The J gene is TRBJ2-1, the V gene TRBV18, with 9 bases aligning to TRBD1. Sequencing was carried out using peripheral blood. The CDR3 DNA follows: TGTGCCAGCTCACCACCGTCGGGACAGGGTAATGAGCAGTTCTTC. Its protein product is CASSPPSGQGNEQFF.